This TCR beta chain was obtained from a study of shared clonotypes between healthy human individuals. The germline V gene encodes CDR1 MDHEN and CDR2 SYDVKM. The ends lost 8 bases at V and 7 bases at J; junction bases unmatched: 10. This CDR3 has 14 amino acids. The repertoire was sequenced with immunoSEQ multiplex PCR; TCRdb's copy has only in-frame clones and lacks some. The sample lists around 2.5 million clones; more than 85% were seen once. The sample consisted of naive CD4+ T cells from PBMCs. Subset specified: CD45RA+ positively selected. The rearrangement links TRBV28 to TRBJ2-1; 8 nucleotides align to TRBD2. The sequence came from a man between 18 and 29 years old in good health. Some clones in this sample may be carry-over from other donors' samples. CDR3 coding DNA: TGTGCCAGCGCGCCCAGCGGGAGCTATAATGAGCAGTTCTTC. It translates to CASAPSGSYNEQFF.